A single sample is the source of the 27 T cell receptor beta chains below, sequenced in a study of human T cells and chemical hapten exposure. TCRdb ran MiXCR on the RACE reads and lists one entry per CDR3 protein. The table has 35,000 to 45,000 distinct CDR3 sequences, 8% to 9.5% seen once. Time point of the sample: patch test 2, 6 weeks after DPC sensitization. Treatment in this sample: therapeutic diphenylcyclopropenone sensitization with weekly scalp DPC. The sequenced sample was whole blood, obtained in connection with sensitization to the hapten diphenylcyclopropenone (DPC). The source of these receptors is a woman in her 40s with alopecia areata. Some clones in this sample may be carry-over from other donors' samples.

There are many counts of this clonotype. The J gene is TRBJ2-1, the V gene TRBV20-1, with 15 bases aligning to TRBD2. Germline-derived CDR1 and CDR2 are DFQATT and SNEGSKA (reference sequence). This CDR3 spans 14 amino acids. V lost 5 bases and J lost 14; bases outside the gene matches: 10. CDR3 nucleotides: TGCAGTGCTCCGCCAGGACTAGCGGGGGGGCTAGAGTTCTTC. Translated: CSAPPGLAGGLEFF.

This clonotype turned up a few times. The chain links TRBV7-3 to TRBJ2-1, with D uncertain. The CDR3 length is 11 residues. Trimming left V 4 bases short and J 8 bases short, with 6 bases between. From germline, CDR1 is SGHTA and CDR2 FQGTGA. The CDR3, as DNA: TGTGCCAGCAGCTCTTCATATGAGCAGTTCTTC. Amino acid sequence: CASSSSYEQFF.

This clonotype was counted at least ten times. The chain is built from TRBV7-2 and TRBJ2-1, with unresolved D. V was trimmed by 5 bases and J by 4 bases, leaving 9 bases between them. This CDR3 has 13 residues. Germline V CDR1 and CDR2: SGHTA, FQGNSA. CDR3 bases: TGTGCCAGCAGCCCCTCCCGGTACAATGAGCAGTTCTTC. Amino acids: CASSPSRYNEQFF.

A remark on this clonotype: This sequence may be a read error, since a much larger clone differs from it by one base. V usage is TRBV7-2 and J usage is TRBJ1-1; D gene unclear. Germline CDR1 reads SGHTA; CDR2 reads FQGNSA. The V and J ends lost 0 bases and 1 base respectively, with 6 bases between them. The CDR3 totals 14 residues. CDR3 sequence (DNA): TGTGCCAGCAGCTTAGCGCGGAAGAACACTGAAGCTTTCTTT. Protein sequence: CASSLARKNTEAFF.

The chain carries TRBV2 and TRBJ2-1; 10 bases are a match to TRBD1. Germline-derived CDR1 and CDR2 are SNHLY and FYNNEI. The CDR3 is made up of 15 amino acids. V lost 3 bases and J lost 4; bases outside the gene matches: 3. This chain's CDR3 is CASSEEGQGYNEQFF. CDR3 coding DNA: TGTGCCAGCAGTGAGGAGGGACAGGGGTACAATGAGCAGTTCTTC.

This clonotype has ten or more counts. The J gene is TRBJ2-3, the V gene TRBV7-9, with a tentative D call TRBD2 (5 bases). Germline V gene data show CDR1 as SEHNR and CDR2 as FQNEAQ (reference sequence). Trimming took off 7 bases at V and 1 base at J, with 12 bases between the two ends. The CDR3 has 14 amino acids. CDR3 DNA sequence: TGTGCCAGCATCCCTACCGGGGGCACAGATACGCAGTATTTT. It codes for CASIPTGGTDTQYF.

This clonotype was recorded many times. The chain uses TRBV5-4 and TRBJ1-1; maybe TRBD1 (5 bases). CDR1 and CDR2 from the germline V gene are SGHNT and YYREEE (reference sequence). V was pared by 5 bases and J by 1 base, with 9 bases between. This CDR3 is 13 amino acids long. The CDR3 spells CASSVGQNTEAFF. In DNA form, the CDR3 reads TGTGCCAGCAGTGTTGGACAGAACACTGAAGCTTTCTTT.

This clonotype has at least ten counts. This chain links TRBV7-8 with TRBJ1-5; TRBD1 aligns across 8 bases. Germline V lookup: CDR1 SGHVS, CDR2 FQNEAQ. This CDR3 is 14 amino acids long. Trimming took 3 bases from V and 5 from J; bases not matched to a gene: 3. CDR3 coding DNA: TGTGCCAGCAGCTTTGGACAGGGCCATCAGCCCCAGCATTTT. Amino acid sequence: CASSFGQGHQPQHF.

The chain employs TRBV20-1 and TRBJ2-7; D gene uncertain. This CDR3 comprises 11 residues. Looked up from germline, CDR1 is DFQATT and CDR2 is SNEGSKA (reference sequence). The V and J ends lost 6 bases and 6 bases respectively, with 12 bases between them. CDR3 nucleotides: TGCAGTGCCCCCCGAAGGTCCGAGCAGTACTTC. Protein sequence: CSAPRRSEQYF.

CDR3: CASTSTGNEQYF. The CDR3 nucleotides read TGTGCCAGCACGTCGACAGGGAACGAGCAGTACTTC. V and J are TRBV2 and TRBJ2-7; 7 positions agree with TRBD1. With 7 bases clipped from V and 5 bases from J, the junction kept 5 bases outside the gene matches. Germline V gene data show CDR1 as SNHLY and CDR2 as FYNNEI. CDR3 size: 12 residues.

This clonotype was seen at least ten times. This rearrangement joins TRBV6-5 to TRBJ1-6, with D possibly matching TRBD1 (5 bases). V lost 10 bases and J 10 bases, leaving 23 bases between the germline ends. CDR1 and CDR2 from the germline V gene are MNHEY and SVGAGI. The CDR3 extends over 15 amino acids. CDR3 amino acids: CAISPGLPGSSPLHF. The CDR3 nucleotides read TGTGCCATTTCTCCGGGACTCCCTGGGAGCTCACCCCTCCACTTT.

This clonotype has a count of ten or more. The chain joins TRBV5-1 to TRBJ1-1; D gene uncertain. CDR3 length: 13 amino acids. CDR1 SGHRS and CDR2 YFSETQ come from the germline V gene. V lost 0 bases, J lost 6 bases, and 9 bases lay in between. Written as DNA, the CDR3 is TGCGCCAGCAGCTTGGATGTTAGTTCTGAAGCTTTCTTT. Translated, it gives CASSLDVSSEAFF.

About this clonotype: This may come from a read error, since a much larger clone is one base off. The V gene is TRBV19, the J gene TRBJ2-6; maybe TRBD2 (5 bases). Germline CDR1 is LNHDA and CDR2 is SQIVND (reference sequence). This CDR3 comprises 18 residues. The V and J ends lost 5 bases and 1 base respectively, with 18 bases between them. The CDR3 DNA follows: TGTGCCAGTAGTTTTTTTGGAGGACCCTTTTCTGGGGCCAACGTCCTGACTTTC. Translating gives CASSFFGGPFSGANVLTF.

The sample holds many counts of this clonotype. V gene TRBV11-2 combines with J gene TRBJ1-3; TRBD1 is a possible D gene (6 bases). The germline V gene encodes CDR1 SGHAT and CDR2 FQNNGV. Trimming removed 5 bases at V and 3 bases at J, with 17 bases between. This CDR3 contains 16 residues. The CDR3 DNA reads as TGTGCCAGCAGCCCCAACACCCCAGGGGTTGGAAACACCATATATTTT. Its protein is CASSPNTPGVGNTIYF. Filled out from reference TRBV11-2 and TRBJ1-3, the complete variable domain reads EAGVAQSPRYKIIEKRQSVAFWCNPISGHATLYWYQQILGQGPKLLIQFQNNGVVDDSQLPKDRFSAERLKGVDSTLKIQPAKLEDSAVYLCASSPNTPGVGNTIYFGEGSWLTVV.

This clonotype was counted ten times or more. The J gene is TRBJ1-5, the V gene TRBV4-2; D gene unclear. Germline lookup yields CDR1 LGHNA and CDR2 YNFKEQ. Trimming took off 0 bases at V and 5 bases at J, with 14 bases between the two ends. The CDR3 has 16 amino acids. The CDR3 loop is CASSQDPADAYQPQHF. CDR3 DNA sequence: TGTGCCAGCAGCCAAGATCCTGCGGACGCGTATCAGCCCCAGCATTTT.

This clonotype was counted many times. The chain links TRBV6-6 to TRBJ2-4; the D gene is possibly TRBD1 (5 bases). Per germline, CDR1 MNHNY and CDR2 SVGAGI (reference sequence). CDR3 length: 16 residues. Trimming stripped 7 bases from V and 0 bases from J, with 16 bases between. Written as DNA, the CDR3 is TGTGCCAGCAACGATATTCAAGGGGTAGCCAAAAACATTCAGTACTTC. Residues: CASNDIQGVAKNIQYF.

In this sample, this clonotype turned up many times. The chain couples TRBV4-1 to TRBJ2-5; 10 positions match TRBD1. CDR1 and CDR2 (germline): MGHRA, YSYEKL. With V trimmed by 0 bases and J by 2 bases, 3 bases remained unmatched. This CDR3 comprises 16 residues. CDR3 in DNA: TGCGCCAGCAGCCAAGAATGGACAGGGGGTCAAGAGACCCAGTACTTC. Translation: CASSQEWTGGQETQYF.

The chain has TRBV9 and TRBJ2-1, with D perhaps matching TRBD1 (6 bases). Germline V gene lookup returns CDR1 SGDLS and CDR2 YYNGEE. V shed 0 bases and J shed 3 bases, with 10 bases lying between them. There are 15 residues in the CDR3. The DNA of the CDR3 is TGTGCCAGCAGCGTAGCCGCGACAGGCTACAATGAGCAGTTCTTC. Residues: CASSVAATGYNEQFF.

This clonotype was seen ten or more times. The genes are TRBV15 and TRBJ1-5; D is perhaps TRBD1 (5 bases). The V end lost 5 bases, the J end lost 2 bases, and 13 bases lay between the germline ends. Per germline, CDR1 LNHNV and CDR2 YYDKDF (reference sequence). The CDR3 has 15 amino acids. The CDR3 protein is CATSPRGLRNQPQHF. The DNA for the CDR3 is TGTGCCACCAGCCCGCGGGGACTCCGCAATCAGCCCCAGCATTTT.

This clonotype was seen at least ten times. The CDR3 loop reads CASRTRTGGGSYEQYF. The DNA of the CDR3 is TGTGCCAGCAGGACCCGCACAGGGGGCGGGTCCTACGAGCAGTACTTC. This rearrangement joins TRBV28 to TRBJ2-7, with TRBD1 matching 9 bases. The V gene end was trimmed by 6 bases and the J gene end by 1 base; junction bases not matched to a gene: 10. The CDR3 totals 16 residues. CDR1 and CDR2 (germline): MDHEN, SYDVKM. The variable domain in full, completed from reference TRBV28 and TRBJ2-7, reads DVKVTQSSRYLVKRTGEKVFLECVQDMDHENMFWYRQDPGLGLRLIYFSYDVKMKEKGDIPEGYSVSREKKERFSLILESASTNQTSMYLCASRTRTGGGSYEQYFGPGTRLTVT.

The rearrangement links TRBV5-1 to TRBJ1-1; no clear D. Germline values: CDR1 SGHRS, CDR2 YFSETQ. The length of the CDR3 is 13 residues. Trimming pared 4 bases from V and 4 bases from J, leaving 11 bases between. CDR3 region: CASSRGLATEAFF. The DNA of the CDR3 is TGCGCCAGCAGCCGGGGATTGGCCACTGAAGCTTTCTTT. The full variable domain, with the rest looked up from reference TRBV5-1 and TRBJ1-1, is KAGVTQTPRYLIKTRGQQVTLSCSPISGHRSVSWYQQTPGQGLQFLFEYFSETQRNKGNFPGRFSGRQFSNSRSEMNVSTLELGDSALYLCASSRGLATEAFFGQGTRLTVV.

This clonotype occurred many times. In nucleotides, the CDR3 is TGTGCCAGCAGCTTCCCCGGAGGTTGGGGGTGGACAGATACGCAGTATTTT. It yields the protein CASSFPGGWGWTDTQYF. The chain combines TRBV5-4 with TRBJ2-3; D may match TRBD1 or TRBD2 (5 bases each). The V end lost 2 bases, the J end lost 3 bases, and 19 bases lay between the germline ends. The germline V gene encodes CDR1 SGHNT and CDR2 YYREEE (reference sequence). This CDR3 has 17 amino acids.

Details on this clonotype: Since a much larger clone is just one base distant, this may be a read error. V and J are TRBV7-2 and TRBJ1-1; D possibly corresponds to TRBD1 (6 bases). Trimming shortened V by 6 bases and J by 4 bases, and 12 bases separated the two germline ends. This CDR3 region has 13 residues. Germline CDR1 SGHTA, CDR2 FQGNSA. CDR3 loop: CASRGGVCTEAFF. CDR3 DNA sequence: TGTGCCAGCAGAGGGGGGGTATGCACTGAAGCTTTCTTT. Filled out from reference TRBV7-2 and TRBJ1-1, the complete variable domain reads GAGVSQSPSNKVTEKGKDVELRCDPISGHTALYWYRQSLGQGLEFLIYFQGNSAPDKSGLPSDRFSAERTGGSVSTLTIQRTQQEDSAVYLCASRGGVCTEAFFGQGTRLTVV.

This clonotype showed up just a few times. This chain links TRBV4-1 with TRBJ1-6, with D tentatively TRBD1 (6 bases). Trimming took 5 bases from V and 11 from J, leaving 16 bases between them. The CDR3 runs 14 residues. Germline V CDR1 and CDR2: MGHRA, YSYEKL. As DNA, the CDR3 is TGCGCCAGCAGCACCGGGACATCTTCCGCACCCCTCCACTTT. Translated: CASSTGTSSAPLHF.

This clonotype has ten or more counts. The CDR3 loop reads CASSLGGLPEAFF. The CDR3 nucleotides are TGTGCCAGCAGCTTAGGGGGTCTTCCTGAAGCTTTCTTT. This chain joins TRBV7-9 and TRBJ1-1; D unclear. This CDR3 spans 13 amino acids. CDR1 and CDR2 (germline): SEHNR, FQNEAQ (reference sequence). Trimming took off 1 base at V and 6 bases at J, with 9 bases between the two ends.

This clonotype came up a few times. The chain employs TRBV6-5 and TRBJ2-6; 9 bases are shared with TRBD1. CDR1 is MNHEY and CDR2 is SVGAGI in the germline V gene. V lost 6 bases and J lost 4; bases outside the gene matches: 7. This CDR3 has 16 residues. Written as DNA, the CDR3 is TGTGCCAGCAGACTGACAGGGGGGACCGGGGCCAACGTCCTGACTTTC. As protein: CASRLTGGTGANVLTF.

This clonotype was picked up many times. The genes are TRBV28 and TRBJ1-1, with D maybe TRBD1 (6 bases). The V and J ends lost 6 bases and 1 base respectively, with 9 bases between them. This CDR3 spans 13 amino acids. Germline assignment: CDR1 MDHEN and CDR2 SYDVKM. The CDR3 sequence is CASRLQGNTEAFF. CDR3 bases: TGTGCCAGCAGACTACAGGGGAACACTGAAGCTTTCTTT.